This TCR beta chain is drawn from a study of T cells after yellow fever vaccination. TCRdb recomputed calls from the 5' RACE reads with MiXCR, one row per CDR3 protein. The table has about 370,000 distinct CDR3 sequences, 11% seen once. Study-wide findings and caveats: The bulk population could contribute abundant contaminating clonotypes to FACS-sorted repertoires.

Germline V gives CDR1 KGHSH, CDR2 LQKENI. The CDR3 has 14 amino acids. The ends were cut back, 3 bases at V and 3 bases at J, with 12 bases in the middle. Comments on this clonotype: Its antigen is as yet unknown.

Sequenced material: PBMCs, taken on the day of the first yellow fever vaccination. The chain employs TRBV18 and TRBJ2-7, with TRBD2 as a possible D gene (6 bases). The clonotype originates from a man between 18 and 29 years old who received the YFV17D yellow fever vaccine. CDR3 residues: CASSPTPGGYEQYF. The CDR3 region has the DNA TGTGCCAGCTCACCTACACCCGGGGGCTACGAGCAGTACTTC.